One and the same sample provided the 25 T cell receptor beta chains below, sequenced in a study of regulatory T cells in long-lasting Graves disease. For TCR beta, libraries came from iRepertoire HTBI primers and Arm-PCR of CDR3 regions. TCRdb reprocessed the multiplex PCR reads with MiXCR, giving one entry per CDR3 protein. The sample lists 400,000 to 450,000 distinct CDR3 sequences, around 24% occurring once. Specified time point: persistent/refractory GD, antithyroid drugs over 5 years with positive TRAb. Extracted RNA from PBMCs served as the source of the TCR library. The material was peripheral blood mononuclear cells (PBMCs), obtained when the disease was refractory, from a patient treated with antithyroid drugs. These receptors were taken from a female donor with Graves disease.

The gene calls are TRBV10-1 and TRBJ1-1; the match to TRBD1 covers 8 bases. This CDR3 is 15 amino acids long. In germline, CDR1 is WNHNN, CDR2 SYGVQD (reference sequence). V gave up 8 bases and J gave up 5 bases; unmatched junction bases: 13. CDR3 bases: TGCGCCAGCCGAGACAGGGGACACCCTAGGACTGAAGCTTTCTTT. Amino acids: CASRDRGHPRTEAFF.

This clonotype was recorded many times. The chain carries TRBV5-1 and TRBJ2-7, with D maybe TRBD2 (7 bases). The CDR3 totals 15 residues. Trimming took off 3 bases at V and 3 bases at J, with 16 bases between the two ends. Germline CDR1 SGHRS, CDR2 YFSETQ. CDR3 sequence: CASSYGGGAVYEQYF. The CDR3 DNA reads as TGCGCCAGCAGCTACGGAGGGGGGGCGGTCTACGAGCAGTACTTC.

This clonotype has only a few counts. The chain recombines TRBV20-1 with TRBJ1-2; tentatively, D is TRBD1 (6 bases). Germline CDR1 and CDR2: DFQATT and SNEGSKA (reference sequence). Trimming shortened V by 6 bases and J by 0 bases, and 20 bases separated the two germline ends. The CDR3 covers 16 residues. CDR3 DNA sequence: TGCAGTGCGCGGACCTTTACGACAGGATCTAACTATGGCTACACCTTC. Translated, it gives CSARTFTTGSNYGYTF.

Ten or more counts support this clonotype. The chain recombines TRBV28 with TRBJ2-5; tentative D call: TRBD1 (5 bases). The germline gives CDR1 MDHEN, CDR2 SYDVKM. Trimming took 5 bases from V and 4 from J, leaving 23 bases between them. The CDR3 totals 17 residues. CDR3 protein: CASSPGAPQVWLETQYF. In DNA, the CDR3 is TGTGCCAGCAGTCCTGGCGCCCCACAGGTTTGGCTAGAGACCCAGTACTTC.

Turning to this clonotype: A read error may explain this, as a much larger clone is one base away. This chain connects TRBV3-1 to TRBJ2-5; tentatively, D is TRBD2 (6 bases). The germline V gene encodes CDR1 LGHDT and CDR2 YNNKEL (reference sequence). The CDR3 loop spans 16 amino acids. The V end was cut by 4 bases, the J end by 4 bases, with 19 bases between. The CDR3 nucleotides read TGTGCCAGCAGCCGCCCTGCGGAACTAGCCGGAGAGACCCAGTACTTC. This codes for CASSRPAELAGETQYF.

In its sample, this clonotype was seen a few times. This chain links TRBV27 with TRBJ2-7; weak D call: TRBD2 (7 bases). CDR3 size: 13 residues. V gave up 7 bases and J gave up 4 bases, with 14 bases separating them. Germline lookup yields CDR1 MNHEY and CDR2 SMNVEV (reference sequence). In nucleotides, the CDR3 is TGTGCCAGCAAACAAGGGGGGGCGTACGAGCAGTACTTC. This sequence encodes CASKQGGAYEQYF.

Regarding this clonotype: One junction end disagrees with the germline gene, perhaps due to a read error. The chain employs TRBV10-1 and TRBJ1-4; TRBD1 might be the D (6 bases). CDR1 and CDR2 from the germline V gene are WNHNN and SYGVQD (reference sequence). The CDR3 runs to 16 residues. The CDR3 sequence is CASSPTGSPTNKKLFF. CDR3 DNA sequence: TGCGCCAGCAGTCCAACAGGGTCTCCAACTAATAAAAAACTGTTTTTT.

V gene TRBV19 combines with J gene TRBJ1-1; weak D call: TRBD1 (5 bases). Trimming took 3 bases from V and 1 from J, leaving 15 bases between them. The CDR3 totals 16 residues. Germline-derived CDR1 and CDR2 are LNHDA and SQIVND (reference sequence). CDR3 amino acids: CASSIRQRGPNTEAFF. The CDR3 DNA follows: TGTGCCAGTAGTATCAGACAGAGGGGACCGAACACTGAAGCTTTCTTT. The entire variable domain, with the rest obtained from reference TRBV19 and TRBJ1-1, is as follows: DGGITQSPKYLFRKEGQNVTLSCEQNLNHDAMYWYRQDPGQGLRLIYYSQIVNDFQKGDIAEGYSVSREKKESFPLTVTSAQKNPTAFYLCASSIRQRGPNTEAFFGQGTRLTVV.

Here the CDR3 DNA reads TGCGCCAGCAGCTTGGATTGGGGTTACGAGCAGTACTTC. Amino acid sequence: CASSLDWGYEQYF. The chain is built from TRBV5-1 and TRBJ2-7; D ambiguous. This CDR3 has 13 residues. V shed 0 bases and J shed 4 bases, with 8 bases lying between them. Germline V gives CDR1 SGHRS, CDR2 YFSETQ.

This clonotype was observed a few times. The chain joins TRBV19 to TRBJ1-5, with D perhaps TRBD1 (5 bases). This CDR3 region has 14 residues. Trimming removed 7 bases at V and 4 bases at J, with 14 bases between. Germline values: CDR1 LNHDA, CDR2 SQIVND (reference sequence). As DNA, the CDR3 is TGTGCCAGTAATCACAGGTACCTTAATCAGCCCCAGCATTTT. This gives the protein CASNHRYLNQPQHF.

There are a few counts of this clonotype. The gene calls are TRBV29-1 and TRBJ1-4; a possible D gene is TRBD1 (6 bases). CDR1 and CDR2 (germline): SQVTM, ANQGSEA. The CDR3 is 16 amino acids. In DNA form, the CDR3 reads TGCGGCGCCCGGGGGGGGCCGGACAGCGAATATGAAAAACTGTTTTTT. Protein product: CGARGGPDSEYEKLFF.

The rearrangement joins TRBV20-1 to TRBJ1-6; D not resolved. V lost 5 bases to trimming and J lost 5 bases, with 10 bases between them. Per germline, CDR1 DFQATT and CDR2 SNEGSKA (reference sequence). The CDR3 consists of 13 residues. The CDR3 sequence: CSAHPGHNSPLHF. The DNA for the CDR3 is TGCAGTGCTCACCCGGGTCATAATTCACCCCTCCACTTT.

The chain carries TRBV4-1 and TRBJ2-7, with D unclear. V was trimmed by 4 bases and J by 4 bases, leaving 17 bases between them. The CDR3 is 15 amino acids. Germline V CDR1 and CDR2: MGHRA, YSYEKL. The CDR3 is CASSPSSQITYEQYF. In nucleotides, the CDR3 is TGCGCCAGCAGCCCAAGCTCCCAAATCACTTACGAGCAGTACTTC.

This rearrangement joins TRBV5-1 to TRBJ2-7; perhaps TRBD2 as D (5 bases). Trimming pared 4 bases from V and 3 bases from J, leaving 17 bases between. The CDR3 runs 15 residues. Germline CDR1 SGHRS, CDR2 YFSETQ. CDR3 nucleotides: TGCGCCAGCAGCAAGGGAGACATCACGATCTACGAGCAGTACTTC. Translated: CASSKGDITIYEQYF.

With regard to this clonotype: Relative to the germline gene, one junction end is altered; a read error may explain this. This CDR3 is CASSQFIGTTNEKLFF. CDR3 bases: TGTGCCAGCAGCCAGTTCATTGGAACAACGAATGAAAAACTGTTTTTT. The chain combines TRBV7-9 with TRBJ1-4; D not resolved. The CDR3 has 16 residues. Germline V CDR1 and CDR2: SEHNR, FQNEAQ (reference sequence).

Many counts were recorded for this clonotype. The genes are TRBV28 and TRBJ1-3; no reliable D call. CDR1 MDHEN and CDR2 SYDVKM come from the germline V gene. The CDR3 has 14 amino acids. Trimming removed 8 bases from V and 0 bases from J, with 11 bases in between. CDR3 sequence reads: CASGRRSSGNTIYF. For the CDR3, the DNA is TGTGCCAGCGGTAGAAGGAGCTCTGGAAACACCATATATTTT.

This clonotype has ten or more counts. The chain carries TRBV20-1 and TRBJ1-2; perhaps TRBD1 as D (5 bases). V dropped 5 bases and J dropped 3 bases, with 16 bases sitting between them. Germline V gives CDR1 DFQATT, CDR2 SNEGSKA (reference sequence). The CDR3 sequence is 14 residues long. The CDR3 bases are TGCAGTGCTCAGGACCTTGGGGGAGACTATGGCTACACCTTC. This gives the protein CSAQDLGGDYGYTF.

This clonotype was found many times. The chain links TRBV12-3 or TRBV12-4 to TRBJ2-5, with a possible D match to TRBD2 (7 bases). Between the trimmed V and J ends, which lost 1 base and 5 bases, there was a span of 14 bases. CDR3 length: 15 residues. The CDR3 bases are TGTGCCAGCAGTTTAGTAGGGGGGGCAGGGGAGACCCAGTACTTC. Protein product: CASSLVGGAGETQYF.

The chain couples TRBV7-3 to TRBJ1-1, with D tentatively TRBD1 (6 bases). This CDR3 has 16 residues. V was cut by 5 bases and J by 0 bases, with 16 bases left in between. Germline V gene sequence: CDR1 SGHTA, CDR2 FQGTGA. The chain's CDR3 is CASSPPFQGLNTEAFF. Written as DNA, the CDR3 is TGTGCCAGCAGCCCTCCTTTCCAGGGGTTGAACACTGAAGCTTTCTTT.

V gene TRBV7-9 combines with J gene TRBJ2-5, with D tentatively TRBD1 (5 bases). Trimming left V 8 bases short and J 4 bases short, with 17 bases between. This CDR3 spans 14 amino acids. Germline values: CDR1 SEHNR, CDR2 FQNEAQ (reference sequence). CDR3 region: CASSPPLGAETQYF. The CDR3 DNA sequence: TGTGCCAGCTCTCCCCCCCTTGGGGCAGAGACCCAGTACTTC.

This clonotype occurred many times. The rearrangement uses TRBV7-6 and TRBJ2-5, with a possible D match to TRBD1 (5 bases). The CDR3 runs to 13 residues. The V end was cut by 1 base, the J end by 5 bases, with 8 bases between. CDR1 is SGHVS, CDR2 FNYEAQ, per germline. The CDR3 DNA reads as TGTGCCAGCAGCTTAGGCAGGGTTGAGACCCAGTACTTC. The encoded protein is CASSLGRVETQYF.

This sequence joins TRBV15 and TRBJ1-2; D is uncertain. The germline V gene encodes CDR1 LNHNV and CDR2 YYDKDF (reference sequence). The CDR3 extends over 16 amino acids. Trimming stripped 0 bases from V and 0 bases from J, with 11 bases between. CDR3 DNA sequence: TGTGCCACCAGCAGAGAGTTGCGGGGTGCTAACTATGGCTACACCTTC. Translated: CATSRELRGANYGYTF. Variable domain in full (rest from reference TRBV15 and TRBJ1-2): DAMVIQNPRYQVTQFGKPVTLSCSQTLNHNVMYWYQQKSSQAPKLLFHYYDKDFNNEADTPDNFQSRRPNTSFCFLDIRSPGLGDTAMYLCATSRELRGANYGYTFGSGTRLTVV.

The chain has TRBV4-3 and TRBJ1-1; 7 nucleotides line up with TRBD1. This CDR3 region has 13 residues. CDR1 is LGHNA, CDR2 YSLEER, per germline. V dropped 3 bases and J dropped 9; count of bases not matched to a gene: 7. The CDR3 loop reads CASSQAQGDQAFF. DNA for the CDR3: TGCGCCAGCAGCCAGGCCCAGGGGGACCAAGCTTTCTTT.

CDR3 sequence (DNA): TGCAGTGCTCGCGGACAGGGGCCTGAAGCTTTCTTT. Translating it yields CSARGQGPEAFF. V gene TRBV20-1 combines with J gene TRBJ1-1; 9 bases fit TRBD1. V was pared by 5 bases and J by 6 bases, with 4 bases of the junction left unmatched. The CDR3 covers 12 residues. Germline-derived CDR1 and CDR2 are DFQATT and SNEGSKA (reference sequence).

V gene TRBV3-2 combines with J gene TRBJ1-2. TRBV3-2 is classified as a pseudogene. The length of the CDR3 is 15 residues. The CDR3, as DNA: TGTGCCAGCAGCCAAGATCTCCAGGTACTATATGGCTACACCTTC. Its protein is CASSQDLQVLYGYTF.